The following is a TCR beta chain sequence with its context. This sample was included in a study of T cells in localized non-small cell lung cancer. Repertoires were generated with immunoSEQ multiplex PCR, while TCRdb's copy carries only in-frame clones and drops some. This table has tens of thousands of clones, more than 70% appearing once. Material: peripheral blood, obtained before any cancer treatment. This TCR was recovered from a woman aged 40-75 years with stage I squamous cell lung carcinoma.

CDR3 sequence: CASSLVARGEKLFF. CDR3 DNA: TGTGCCAGCAGCTTAGTGGCGCGGGGGGAAAAACTGTTTTTT. This chain links TRBV7-2 with TRBJ1-4; D possibly corresponds to TRBD1 (5 bases). Per the germline V gene, CDR1 is SGHTA and CDR2 is FQGNSA. The V end was cut by 1 base, the J end by 8 bases, with 11 bases between. The CDR3 runs to 14 residues.